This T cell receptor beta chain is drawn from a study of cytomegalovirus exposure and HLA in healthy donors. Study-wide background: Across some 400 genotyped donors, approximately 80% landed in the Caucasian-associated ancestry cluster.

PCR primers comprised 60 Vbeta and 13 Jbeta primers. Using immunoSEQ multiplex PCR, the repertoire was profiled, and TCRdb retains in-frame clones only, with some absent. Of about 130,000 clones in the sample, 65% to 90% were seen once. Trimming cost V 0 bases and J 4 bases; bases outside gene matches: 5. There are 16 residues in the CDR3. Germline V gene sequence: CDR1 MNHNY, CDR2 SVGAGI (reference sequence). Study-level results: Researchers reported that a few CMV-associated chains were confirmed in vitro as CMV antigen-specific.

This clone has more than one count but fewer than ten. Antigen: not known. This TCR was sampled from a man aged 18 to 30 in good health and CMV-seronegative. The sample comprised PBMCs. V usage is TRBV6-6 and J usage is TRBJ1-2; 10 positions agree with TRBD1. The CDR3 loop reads CASSYSDRGLLYGYTF. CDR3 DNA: TGTGCCAGCAGTTACTCTGACAGGGGGCTACTCTATGGCTACACCTTC.